Below, 9 T cell receptor beta chains from the same sample are listed, as sequenced in a study of blood T cell repertoires in COVID-19. Profiled with immunoSEQ multiplex PCR; TCRdb holds only in-frame clones, not every one. The repertoire holds roughly 99,000 clones, with about three quarters as singletons. Sequencing was done on a sample of peripheral blood. These receptors were taken from a man between 65 and 80 years old with acute or convalescent COVID-19.

The rearrangement links TRBV3-1 (or the pseudogene TRBV3-2) to TRBJ2-1, with 7 nucleotides matching TRBD1. CDR1 is LGHDT, CDR2 YNNKEL, per germline (reference sequence). Losses at the gene ends were 5 bases for V and 9 bases for J; bases not matched to a gene: 7. There are 13 residues in the CDR3. CDR3 DNA sequence: TGTGCCAGCAGCACGACACAGGGGAGTGAGCAGTTCTTC. Protein sequence: CASSTTQGSEQFF.

This clone was counted a single time. The chain links TRBV5-1 to TRBJ2-2, with 9 bases matching TRBD2. The CDR3 extends over 18 amino acids. The junction had 7 bases not matched to a gene; V was cut back by 1 base and J by 0 bases. CDR1 and CDR2 (germline): SGHRS, YFSETQ. The CDR3 sequence: CASSLTWRGGPNTGELFF. In DNA form, the CDR3 reads TGCGCCAGCAGCTTGACATGGCGGGGGGGTCCGAACACCGGGGAGCTGTTTTTT.

In this sample, this clone turned up once. The chain joins TRBV6-1 to TRBJ1-6; 8 positions agree with TRBD1. The CDR3 runs to 17 residues. The V and J ends lost 3 bases and 7 bases, in that order; junction bases with no gene match: 11. Germline V gene sequence: CDR1 MNHNS, CDR2 SASEGT. The CDR3 reads CASSDPSRQGKNSPLHF. The CDR3 DNA is TGTGCCAGCAGTGACCCCTCCCGACAGGGGAAGAATTCACCCCTCCACTTT.

A few counts support this clone. This chain links TRBV5-1 with TRBJ1-2; the D gene is possibly TRBD1 (6 bases). Per the germline V gene, CDR1 is SGHRS and CDR2 is YFSETQ. Between the trimmed V and J ends, which lost 2 bases and 5 bases, there was a span of 13 bases. This CDR3 spans 14 amino acids. CDR3 protein: CASSFESGEYGYTF. DNA for the CDR3: TGCGCCAGCAGCTTTGAGTCAGGGGAATATGGCTACACCTTC.

This clone was observed a few times. The V gene is TRBV7-2, the J gene TRBJ1-2; 10 bases map to TRBD1. CDR1 and CDR2 from the germline V gene are SGHTA and FQGNSA. With 1 base clipped from V and 8 bases from J, the junction kept 13 bases outside the gene matches. This CDR3 spans 17 amino acids. CDR3 in DNA: TGTGCCAGCAGCTTAGGGGCCGGGACAGGGGTTTCAGACGGCTACACCTTC. Residues: CASSLGAGTGVSDGYTF.

The chain recombines TRBV19 with TRBJ1-3; D gene uncertain. The germline gives CDR1 LNHDA, CDR2 SQIVND (reference sequence). Deletions cut 3 bases from V and 0 bases from J, with 12 bases between. The CDR3 is made up of 16 amino acids. The chain's CDR3 is CASSIPGSASGNTIYF. DNA of the CDR3: TGTGCCAGTAGTATCCCCGGCAGCGCCTCTGGAAACACCATATATTTT. Complete variable domain (other parts from reference TRBV19 and TRBJ1-3): DGGITQSPKYLFRKEGQNVTLSCEQNLNHDAMYWYRQDPGQGLRLIYYSQIVNDFQKGDIAEGYSVSREKKESFPLTVTSAQKNPTAFYLCASSIPGSASGNTIYFGEGSWLTVV.

This CDR3 reads CASRDRVGNSPLHF. In DNA, the CDR3 is TGTGCCAGCAGGGACAGGGTGGGTAATTCACCCCTCCACTTT. V usage is TRBV7-8 and J usage is TRBJ1-6; 8 bases match TRBD1. V trimming: 6 bases; J trimming: 6 bases; junction bases outside the gene matches: 4. This CDR3 is built from 14 residues. Germline loops: CDR1 SGHVS, CDR2 FQNEAQ.

The chain carries TRBV24-1 and TRBJ1-4, with 10 nucleotides matching TRBD1. Germline V gene data show CDR1 as KGHDR and CDR2 as SFDVKD. The CDR3 has 14 amino acids. V shed 10 bases, J shed 8 bases, and the junction held 9 bases outside the gene matches. The CDR3 DNA is TGTGCCACAGGCTCCGGGACAGGGGTCGAAAAACTGTTTTTT. Its protein product is CATGSGTGVEKLFF.

The V call is TRBV19, the J call TRBJ2-3, with D maybe TRBD1 (6 bases). V was shortened by 5 bases and J by 3 bases, with 15 bases between the two germline ends. Germline V gene data show CDR1 as LNHDA and CDR2 as SQIVND (reference sequence). This CDR3 spans 15 amino acids. The chain's CDR3 is CASSAQGPGTDTQYF. In DNA, the CDR3 is TGTGCCAGTAGTGCCCAGGGGCCGGGGACAGATACGCAGTATTTT.